This T cell receptor beta chain was sequenced in a study of early T cells in non-severe SARS-CoV-2 infection. V was pared by 6 bases and J by 5 bases, with 7 bases of the junction left unmatched. Germline CDR1 is ENHRY and CDR2 is SYGVKD. The CDR3 is 16 amino acids. TCRdb reanalysed the 5' RACE reads using MiXCR and keeps one entry per CDR3 protein. Among 21,000 or so distinct CDR3 sequences, about 5.1% were seen once, and the ten largest hold around 10%. This clonotype was seen ten or more times. The origin of this receptor is an adult who was a healthcare worker with PCR-confirmed SARS-CoV-2 infection or an uninfected control (not recorded which). The sample comprised whole blood. The chain combines TRBV10-3 with TRBJ2-1; the match to TRBD2 covers 13 bases. For the CDR3, the DNA is TGTGCCATCAGCCCCGGACTAGCGGGAGAACACAATGAGCAGTTCTTC. Its protein product is CAISPGLAGEHNEQFF.